The next 23 T cell receptor beta chains were all read from a single sample in a study of cytomegalovirus exposure and HLA in healthy donors. The PCR contained 60 Vbeta and 13 Jbeta primers. The table came from immunoSEQ multiplex PCR; TCRdb's copy has only in-frame clones and leaves some out. The repertoire holds about 130,000 clones, with roughly 74% as singletons. Sequenced material: PBMCs. The source is a man in his forties or fifties in good health and CMV-seropositive.

The chain's CDR3 is CASSPAYEQYF. The CDR3 nucleotides read TGTGCCAGCAGTCCAGCCTACGAGCAGTACTTC. V and J are TRBV28 and TRBJ2-7; D is ambiguous. V lost 5 bases and J 2 bases, leaving 4 bases between the germline ends. The germline CDR1 and CDR2 sequences are MDHEN and SYDVKM. This CDR3 contains 11 residues.

The J gene is TRBJ2-7, the V gene TRBV27; D perhaps matches TRBD2 (5 bases). CDR1 is MNHEY, CDR2 SMNVEV, per germline (reference sequence). The CDR3 contains 15 residues. Trimming pared 2 bases from V and 7 bases from J, leaving 18 bases between. The CDR3 protein is CASSLIAGDVLEQYF. CDR3 nucleotides: TGTGCCAGCAGTTTAATTGCGGGTGACGTTTTGGAGCAGTACTTC.

The chain is built from TRBV6-5 and TRBJ1-1; D ambiguous. This CDR3 is 12 amino acids long. Trimming shortened V by 8 bases and J by 6 bases, and 13 bases separated the two germline ends. In germline, CDR1 is MNHEY, CDR2 SVGAGI. CDR3 sequence: CASLSVGAEAFF. The CDR3 DNA sequence: TGTGCCAGCCTCTCCGTTGGAGCTGAAGCTTTCTTT.

The V call is TRBV28, the J call TRBJ1-6; possible D gene TRBD1, 6 bases. CDR1 is MDHEN, CDR2 SYDVKM, per germline. CDR3 length: 15 amino acids. V was shortened by 6 bases and J by 7 bases, with 16 bases between the two germline ends. The CDR3 region is CASSTGNGRNSPLHF. The CDR3 DNA follows: TGTGCCAGCAGCACAGGGAACGGTCGCAATTCACCCCTCCACTTT.

Here the CDR3 reads CASSGDNLSSGNTIYF. CDR3 coding DNA: TGTGCCAGCAGCGGTGACAACCTTAGCTCTGGAAACACCATATATTTT. The chain employs TRBV28 and TRBJ1-3; D gene unclear. The CDR3 extends over 16 amino acids. CDR1 MDHEN and CDR2 SYDVKM come from the germline V gene. V was cut by 6 bases and J by 0 bases, with 15 bases left in between. Using reference TRBV28 and TRBJ1-3 for the parts outside the CDR3, the full variable domain is DVKVTQSSRYLVKRTGEKVFLECVQDMDHENMFWYRQDPGLGLRLIYFSYDVKMKEKGDIPEGYSVSREKKERFSLILESASTNQTSMYLCASSGDNLSSGNTIYFGEGSWLTVV.

The chain has TRBV6-5 and TRBJ1-2, with 7 bases identical to TRBD1. CDR1 is MNHEY, CDR2 SVGAGI, per germline. The J segment lost 5 bases and the V segment lost 5 bases, leaving 11 bases of the junction unmatched. The CDR3 sequence is 15 residues long. This CDR3 reads CASSRTTGTAYGYTF. The DNA for the CDR3 is TGTGCCAGCAGTAGAACGACGGGGACAGCTTATGGCTACACCTTC.

This rearrangement joins TRBV28 to TRBJ1-5; 9 nucleotides line up with TRBD1. Trimming at V came to 5 bases and at J to 4 bases, leaving 9 bases not matched to a gene. Germline loops: CDR1 MDHEN, CDR2 SYDVKM. CDR3 length: 16 residues. This chain's CDR3 is CASSTFSGQGNQPQHF. The CDR3, as DNA: TGTGCCAGCAGTACCTTTTCGGGACAGGGTAATCAGCCCCAGCATTTT. Filled out from reference TRBV28 and TRBJ1-5, the complete variable domain reads DVKVTQSSRYLVKRTGEKVFLECVQDMDHENMFWYRQDPGLGLRLIYFSYDVKMKEKGDIPEGYSVSREKKERFSLILESASTNQTSMYLCASSTFSGQGNQPQHFGDGTRLSIL.

The V call is TRBV7-9, the J call TRBJ1-2, with 7 nucleotides matching TRBD1. The CDR3 is 16 amino acids. The germline V gene has CDR1 SEHNR and CDR2 FQNEAQ (reference sequence). The V segment lost 7 bases and the J segment 0 bases; nucleotides outside the gene matches: 11. CDR3 in DNA: TGTGCCAGCATCCCCCCGGGACAGTCAGCTAACTATGGCTACACCTTC. This sequence encodes CASIPPGQSANYGYTF.

The rearrangement uses TRBV6-6 and TRBJ2-3; a weak D match, TRBD1 (5 bases). Germline values: CDR1 MNHNY, CDR2 SVGAGI (reference sequence). V was clipped by 4 bases and J by 2 bases, with 10 bases between them. This CDR3 has 14 amino acids. The CDR3 DNA is TGTGCCAGCAGTTGGACAAAAAACACAGATACGCAGTATTTT. Protein sequence: CASSWTKNTDTQYF.

This clone appeared a few times. The V and J genes are TRBV7-9 and TRBJ2-1; 9 positions match TRBD2. Unmatched junction bases numbered 11, after V lost 2 bases and J lost 12 bases. Germline V gene data show CDR1 as SEHNR and CDR2 as FQNEAQ (reference sequence). This CDR3 is built from 15 residues. This CDR3 reads CASSLNSGSGLGQFF. In DNA, the CDR3 is TGTGCCAGCAGCTTAAATAGCGGGAGTGGACTCGGGCAGTTCTTC.

V usage is TRBV7-8 and J usage is TRBJ2-1, with a weak D call TRBD1 (5 bases). The V gene's germline CDR1 is SGHVS and CDR2 FQNEAQ. The CDR3 consists of 15 residues. V was cut by 5 bases and J by 0 bases, with 11 bases left in between. The CDR3 DNA follows: TGTGCCAGCAGCCCAGACAGAGGCTCCTACAATGAGCAGTTCTTC. Its protein product is CASSPDRGSYNEQFF. The whole variable domain, filled in from reference TRBV7-8 and TRBJ2-1, reads GAGVSQSPRYKVAKRGQDVALRCDPISGHVSLFWYQQALGQGPEFLTYFQNEAQLDKSGLPSDRFFAERPEGSVSTLKIQRTQQEDSAVYLCASSPDRGSYNEQFFGPGTRLTVL.

V usage is TRBV2 and J usage is TRBJ2-5, with D hard to call. Deletions cut 4 bases from V and 3 bases from J, with 6 bases between. CDR1 and CDR2 (germline): SNHLY, FYNNEI. The CDR3 consists of 12 residues. CDR3 sequence reads: CASSVQEETQYF. For the CDR3, the DNA is TGTGCCAGCAGTGTCCAGGAAGAGACCCAGTACTTC.

V and J are TRBV5-1 and TRBJ2-1; a weak D match, TRBD1 (7 bases). The ends were cut back, 4 bases at V and 3 bases at J, with 17 bases in the middle. The V gene's germline CDR1 is SGHRS and CDR2 YFSETQ. This CDR3 has 16 amino acids. The CDR3 DNA follows: TGCGCCAGCAGCACCGGCGGGACAGCCATCTACAATGAGCAGTTCTTC. Its protein product is CASSTGGTAIYNEQFF.

This sequence joins TRBV7-2 and TRBJ1-4; tentatively, D is TRBD1 (5 bases). Germline loops: CDR1 SGHTA, CDR2 FQGNSA. This CDR3 region has 15 residues. The V and J ends lost 5 bases and 8 bases respectively, with 18 bases between them. This CDR3 reads CASSPGGGTREKLFF. The CDR3 DNA follows: TGTGCCAGCAGCCCAGGAGGTGGGACTCGGGAAAAACTGTTTTTT.

This clone occurred a few times. The CDR3 sequence: CASSLYRGKDSPLHF. The CDR3 nucleotides are TGTGCCAGCAGTCTTTACAGGGGCAAGGATTCACCCCTCCACTTT. The V call is TRBV27, the J call TRBJ1-6, with 7 positions matching TRBD1. Germline V gene data show CDR1 as MNHEY and CDR2 as SMNVEV (reference sequence). Germline trimming cut 5 bases from V and 8 bases from J; bases unmatched to any gene: 9. The CDR3 runs to 15 residues.

The chain uses TRBV4-1 and TRBJ2-5; TRBD1 aligns across 8 bases. With 2 bases clipped from V and 2 bases from J, the junction kept 10 bases outside the gene matches. The CDR3 runs 17 residues. The germline V gene has CDR1 MGHRA and CDR2 YSYEKL. CDR3 protein: CASSQTGGKSFQETQYF. In DNA form, the CDR3 reads TGCGCCAGCAGCCAAACAGGGGGAAAATCATTTCAAGAGACCCAGTACTTC.

This chain uses TRBV19 with TRBJ1-5; D might be TRBD1 (6 bases). CDR1 LNHDA and CDR2 SQIVND come from the germline V gene (reference sequence). Deletions cut 6 bases from V and 4 bases from J, with 28 bases between. The CDR3 has 19 amino acids. The CDR3 region has the DNA TGTGCCAGTAGGGCCCCTCCCAGGACAGCTGCTTTGAGTAATCAGCCCCAGCATTTT. Translation gives CASRAPPRTAALSNQPQHF.

This rearrangement joins TRBV4-1 to TRBJ2-2; 12 bases line up with TRBD2. This CDR3 comprises 18 residues. CDR1 and CDR2 (germline): MGHRA, YSYEKL. V was clipped by 0 bases and J by 7 bases; unmatched bases: 9. CDR3 residues: CASSQDRPSGRVSGELFF. CDR3 sequence (DNA): TGCGCCAGCAGCCAAGATCGTCCTAGCGGGAGGGTAAGCGGGGAGCTGTTTTTT.

The chain employs TRBV7-2 and TRBJ2-7; D not certain. CDR1 and CDR2 from the germline V gene are SGHTA and FQGNSA. Trimming took off 2 bases at V and 3 bases at J, with 5 bases between the two ends. CDR3 length equals 12 residues. The CDR3 sequence is CASSLTGYEQYF. CDR3 nucleotides: TGTGCCAGCAGCTTAACCGGCTACGAGCAGTACTTC.

This chain uses TRBV5-1 with TRBJ1-5; maybe TRBD1 (5 bases). The CDR3 contains 15 residues. Germline V lookup: CDR1 SGHRS, CDR2 YFSETQ. Trimming stripped 0 bases from V and 6 bases from J, with 13 bases between. The chain's CDR3 is CASSLGPHQGQPQHF. DNA of the CDR3: TGCGCCAGCAGCTTGGGACCACATCAGGGTCAGCCCCAGCATTTT.

This clone is classed as medium-sized (0.01 to 0.1%). The chain couples TRBV18 to TRBJ1-1; no clear D. CDR1 is KGHSH, CDR2 LQKENI, per germline. The CDR3 is 14 amino acids. The germline V and J ends were trimmed by 4 bases and 6 bases, with 15 bases remaining between them. The CDR3 DNA is TGTGCCAGCTCACTGAGTCATCGAGGATCTGAAGCTTTCTTT. Translating gives CASSLSHRGSEAFF.

The chain is built from TRBV19 and TRBJ2-6; 9 bases match TRBD1. This CDR3 region has 18 residues. V lost 7 bases and J lost 0; bases outside the gene matches: 10. From germline, CDR1 is LNHDA and CDR2 SQIVND (reference sequence). CDR3 sequence reads: CASTPRMGQGSGANVLTF. DNA for the CDR3: TGTGCCAGTACCCCAAGGATGGGACAGGGCTCTGGGGCCAACGTCCTGACTTTC.

The chain links TRBV6-1 to TRBJ1-1; D might be TRBD1 (6 bases). The V and J ends lost 5 bases and 2 bases respectively, with 9 bases between them. Germline V gene lookup returns CDR1 MNHNS and CDR2 SASEGT. This CDR3 is 13 amino acids long. The CDR3 is CASSPTGNTEAFF. CDR3 DNA: TGTGCCAGCAGTCCGACAGGCAACACTGAAGCTTTCTTT.